This TCR beta chain stems from a study of OX40 agonist ivuxolimab in advanced cancers. Overall study context: Patients were dosed intravenously with ivuxolimab at 0.01 to 10 mg/kg every 2 weeks.

The V end was cut by 6 bases, the J end by 0 bases, with 13 bases between. CDR1 LGHNA and CDR2 YNFKEQ come from the germline V gene. This CDR3 spans 15 amino acids. Libraries were prepared by immunoSEQ multiplex PCR; TCRdb keeps only in-frame clonotypes and omits some of them. The repertoire holds around 30,000 clones, with approximately 90% as singletons. The receptor's source is an adult with an advanced solid tumor such as melanoma, head and neck, liver or kidney cancer. Sequences were derived from CD4+ or CD8+ T cells sorted from blood, sampled in a trial of the OX40 agonist ivuxolimab. The V call is TRBV4-2, the J call TRBJ2-3; D perhaps matches TRBD2 (5 bases). The CDR3 coding sequence is TGTGCCAGCAGGCGCGCGGGCGGGAGCACAGATACGCAGTATTTT. It specifies CASRRAGGSTDTQYF.